This T cell receptor (beta chain) was sequenced in a study of control samples from healthy donors and cancer patients. The assay was immunoSEQ multiplex PCR, and TCRdb's table has in-frame clones only and misses some. There are under 300,000 clones in the sample; roughly four fifths occur only once, and 13% lies in the top ten. This CDR3 has 14 amino acids. CDR1 SGHAT and CDR2 FQNNGV come from the germline V gene. The V gene lost 0 bases and the J gene lost 5 bases, with 10 bases spanning the gap. The sample holds a few counts of this clone. The genes are TRBV11-2 and TRBJ1-2, with TRBD1 as a possible D gene (5 bases). The sequencing input was PBMCs. This clonotype was obtained from a woman aged 60-70 years with lung cancer. In nucleotides, the CDR3 is TGTGCCAGCAGCTTAGATCCGGCAGGGTATGGCTACACCTTC. Amino acids: CASSLDPAGYGYTF.